The table lists the clone carrying this T cell receptor beta chain with a count of one. The antigen is undetermined. This specimen comes from a study of T cell responses to AZD1222 COVID-19 vaccine. Regarding the study as a whole: The peak T cell response came first, and repertoires were sampled only after it. Only a handful of people who got AZD1222 tested seropositive at baseline. White British people made up most donors, females outnumbered males, and clonal diversity was possibly underestimated.

The CDR3 sequence is 17 residues long. V lost 3 bases, J lost 0 bases, and 16 bases lay in between. Germline V gene data show CDR1 as SGHNT and CDR2 as YENEEA. Here immunoSEQ multiplex PCR was the method, and the copy in TCRdb shows in-frame clones only, minus some. The sample lists tens of thousands of clones; about 89% were seen once. The V gene is TRBV11-3, the J gene TRBJ2-3, with D possibly TRBD1 on 5 matching bases. Sequenced material: peripheral blood, taken 28 days after the second AZD1222 dose. This receptor was taken from an adult who received the AZD1222 COVID-19 vaccine. CDR3 loop: CASSFRTNPASTDTQYF. The DNA of the CDR3 is TGTGCCAGCAGCTTTCGGACAAATCCTGCTAGCACAGATACGCAGTATTTT.